The clone carrying this TCR beta chain was counted ten times or more. Antigen specificity is unknown. This entry is derived from a study of response to subunit inactivated influenza vaccine. Study-wide findings and caveats: Authors suggested each seasonal influenza vaccination recruits few new T cells.

Per the germline V gene, CDR1 is SGHTA and CDR2 is FQGNSA. V lost 1 base to trimming and J lost 7 bases; unmatched junction nucleotides: 5. The CDR3 loop spans 14 amino acids. TCRdb re-called the RT-PCR reads through MiXCR, storing one row per CDR3 protein. The sample consists of 430,000 or so distinct CDR3 sequences, 9.5% to 13% of them appearing once. Sample: PBMCs from blood, taken 40 to 50 days after vaccination. V and J are TRBV7-2 and TRBJ2-5; TRBD2 agrees at 8 bases. This TCR was recovered from a man aged 50 or older who received an inactivated influenza vaccine. The CDR3 DNA sequence: TGTGCCAGCAGCTTAGGCGGGAGGTCTAGGACCCAGTACTTC. Protein product: CASSLGGRSRTQYF.